Detailed here is one T cell receptor beta chain. Its antigen target is currently unknown. No base-level quality is on record; no much larger clone is a single base apart. The sample belongs to a study of graft-versus-host responses after intestinal transplantation (dated by TCRdb to the early 2020s). Broadly, across the study: The transplants that recipients received were multivisceral, liver-intestinal, or isolated intestinal. A peak of at least 4% donor T cells among recipient peripheral blood mononuclear cells was the definition used for donor T cell macrochimerism. Rather than going through the commercial service, samples from a few later patients were sequenced in-house on an Illumina MiSeq and processed with MiXCR. Alloreactive clones were identified by sequencing pre-transplant mixed lymphocyte reaction products and comparing them with unstimulated pre-transplant donor and recipient T cells. After intestinal transplantation, graft-versus-host and host-versus-graft alloreactive T cell clones in the graft, circulation and bone marrow were tracked using bulk TCR-beta CDR3 sequencing. A cohort of about two dozen intestinal transplant recipients, including one retransplant, was enrolled, and a few patients lacking pretransplant specimens were excluded. Every recipient was given anti-thymocyte globulin induction, then maintenance tacrolimus and steroids for around three years. Study-wide conclusions, independent of this receptor: Conclusions were limited by the relatively low number and heterogeneity of intestinal transplant patients. Peak levels of circulating GvH clones were associated with declines in HvG clones early after transplant. In the allografts of patients with donor T cell macrochimerism, GvH to HvG T cell clonal ratios were high. GvH clones were found in recipient bone marrow, and some of the GvH clones appeared earlier in ileal mucosa or blood, which is consistent with an intestinal mucosal origin.

Receptor libraries were prepared by the immunoSEQ multiplex PCR assay. High-throughput TCR-beta CDR3 sequencing of genomic DNA from most patients was performed by Adaptive Biotechnologies. As for the original processing: TCR sequencing data for approximately 17 patients were retrieved from Adaptive's ImmunoSEQ software; a few other patients were processed with MiXCR and VDJtools. CDR3 nucleotide sequences shared between donor and recipient were removed because the origin of such sequences could not be assigned. To count as alloreactive, a clone needed at least 2-fold expansion over unstimulated cells and a minimum CFSE-low frequency of 0.002% (template counts) or 0.001% (read counts). Mappable clones were those detected in sequenced pre-transplant spleen, lymph node, or MLR CFSE-low populations of the donor or recipient. The cumulative frequency of alloreactive clones was calculated as a percentage of all sequences, weighted by copy number. In its TCRdb copy, this immuneACCESS table keeps in-frame sequences only and misses some clones. Where compared with another copy, unresolved V genes explain less than half of these, and the others have no known cause. That table gives V, J and clone size, and the DNA gave D and trimming. The sample yields just under 30,000 clones; approximately 80% were counted once. Of the sample, approximately 3% falls within the top ten clones.

To isolate intraepithelial and lamina propria lymphocytes from graft specimens, dithiothreitol, EDTA incubations and collagenase D digestion were used. Serial intestinal graft biopsy specimens collected up to 600 days after transplant underwent bulk TCR-beta sequencing. Here the sequenced sample was ileum tissue, taken 98 days after intestinal transplantation. This clonotype originated in a human patient who received an intestinal transplant, so some T cells may come from the graft donor.

The DNA sequence follows: TGTGCCAGCAGAGTTCCTCAGACGATGAACACTGAAGCTTTCTTT. Protein translation: CASRVPQTMNTEAFF. The chain joins TRBV6-1 to TRBJ1-1, with the D gene call left open. For CDR1 and CDR2, the germline V gene lists MNHNS and SASEGT. Deletion took 6 bases off V and 0 bases off J, with a span of 14 bases between the germline ends. The CDR3, cysteine through phenylalanine, is 15 amino acids long. The kept DNA is CDR3 alone, 45 bases in frame from the first base.